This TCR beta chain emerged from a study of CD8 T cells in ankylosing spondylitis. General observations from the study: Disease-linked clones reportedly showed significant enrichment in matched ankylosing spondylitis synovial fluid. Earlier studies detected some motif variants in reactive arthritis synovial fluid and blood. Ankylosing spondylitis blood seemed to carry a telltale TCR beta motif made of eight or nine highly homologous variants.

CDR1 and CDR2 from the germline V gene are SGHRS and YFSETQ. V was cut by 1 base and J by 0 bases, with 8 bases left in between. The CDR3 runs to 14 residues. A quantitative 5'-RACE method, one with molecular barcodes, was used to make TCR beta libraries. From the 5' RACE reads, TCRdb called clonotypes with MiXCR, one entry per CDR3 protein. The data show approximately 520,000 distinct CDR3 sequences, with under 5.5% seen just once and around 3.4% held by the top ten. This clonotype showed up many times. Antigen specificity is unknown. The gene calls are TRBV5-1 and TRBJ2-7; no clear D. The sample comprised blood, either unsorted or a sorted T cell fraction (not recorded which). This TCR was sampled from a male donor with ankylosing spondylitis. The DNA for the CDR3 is TGCGCCAGCAGCTTGTCCCCTATCTCCTACGAGCAGTACTTC. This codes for CASSLSPISYEQYF.